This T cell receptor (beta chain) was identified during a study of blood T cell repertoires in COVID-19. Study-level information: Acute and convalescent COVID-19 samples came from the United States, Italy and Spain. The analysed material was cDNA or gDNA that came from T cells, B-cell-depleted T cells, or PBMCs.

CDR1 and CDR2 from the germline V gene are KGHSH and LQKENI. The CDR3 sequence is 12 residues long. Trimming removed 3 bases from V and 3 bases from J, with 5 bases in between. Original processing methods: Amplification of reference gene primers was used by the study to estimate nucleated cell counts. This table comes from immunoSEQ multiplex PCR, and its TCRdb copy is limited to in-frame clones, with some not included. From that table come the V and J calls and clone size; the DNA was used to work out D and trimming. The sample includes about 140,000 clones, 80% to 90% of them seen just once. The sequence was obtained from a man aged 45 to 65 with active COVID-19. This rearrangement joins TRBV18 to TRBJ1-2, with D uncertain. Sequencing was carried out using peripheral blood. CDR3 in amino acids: CASSPGDYGYTF. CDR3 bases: TGTGCCAGCTCACCCGGGGACTATGGCTACACCTTC.